This note documents a single T cell receptor (beta chain) sequence. Its antigen is not identified. The data were obtained in a study of T cells in Graves' hyperthyroidism and ophthalmopathy. Per germline, CDR1 KGHDR and CDR2 SFDVKD. The CDR3 runs 17 residues. J was trimmed by 3 bases and V by 3 bases; bases with no gene match: 4. Uncontrolled infection, other autoimmune disease, pregnancy or lactation led to exclusion. Study-wide findings and caveats: The model predicted ophthalmopathy a median approximately six months before onset.

It was RNA transcripts that yielded the amplified TCR beta CDR3 regions. An initial round of RT-PCR targeting the TCR CDR3 relied on the HTBI primer set. TCRdb independently ran MiXCR on the multiplex PCR reads; one entry per CDR3 protein. The sample yields a few hundred thousand distinct CDR3 sequences, 15% to 20% seen once. This receptor was taken from a woman between 50 and 59 years old with Graves' hyperthyroidism. The rearrangement uses TRBV24-1 and TRBJ2-3; 14 bases line up with TRBD2. The source material was blood. Here the CDR3 DNA reads TGTGCCACCAGTGATGGAGGGACTAGCGGGGGTACAGATACGCAGTATTTT. This gives the protein CATSDGGTSGGTDTQYF.